These T cell receptor beta chains were read from a single sample in a study of blood T cell repertoires in COVID-19. Profiling relied on immunoSEQ multiplex PCR, and the TCRdb table lists in-frame clones only, not all of them. The sample shows roughly 110,000 clones, over 60% of them seen only once. Sequenced sample: peripheral blood. The receptors were sampled from a man aged 80 or over with COVID-19, enrolled during active disease. CDR3s include the opening cysteine and the closing phenylalanine or tryptophan. Fields, in order: D gene, J gene, V gene, clone size, CDR3 DNA, CDR3 protein. The D gene is left open where the match is weak. Not every row has a clone size; where given, it reads once, few, many or a size class.

>NA|TRBJ1-5|TRBV12-3/TRBV12-4|few
TGTGCCAGCACCCATAGCAATCAGCCCCAGCATTTT
CASTHSNQPQHF
>TRBD1|TRBJ2-7|TRBV6-6|NA
TGTGCCAGCAGTTATCGCGACAGGGAACGGTACGAGCAGTACTTC
CASSYRDRERYEQYF
>TRBD1|TRBJ1-1|TRBV6-5|NA
TGTGCCAGCAGTTTTGCCGGGACAGAGGTTGGAGCTTTCTTT
CASSFAGTEVGAFF
>TRBD1|TRBJ2-1|TRBV5-4|few
TGTGCCAGCAGCCTATACAGGGGGAACTACAATGAGCAGTTCTTC
CASSLYRGNYNEQFF
>NA|TRBJ1-1|TRBV10-1|NA
TGCGCCAGCAGTAGGTCGGACAGAGCGGTCCCTGAAGCTTTCTTT
CASSRSDRAVPEAFF
>NA|TRBJ1-5|TRBV28|NA
TGTGCCAGCAGAACGGGACAAAATAGCAATCAGCCCCAGCATTTT
CASRTGQNSNQPQHF
>NA|TRBJ2-3|TRBV29-1|many
TGCAGCGTTGGAAGCGGGGAGGGGGGTACGCAGTATTTT
CSVGSGEGGTQYF
>NA|TRBJ1-1|TRBV6-5|NA
TGTGCCAGCAGCCTAAATGGGGCGGCTGAAGCTTTCTTT
CASSLNGAAEAFF
>TRBD1|TRBJ1-6|TRBV7-6|NA
TGTGCCAGCAGCCAAACCGGGACAGATAATTCACCCCTCCACTTT
CASSQTGTDNSPLHF
>NA|TRBJ2-2|TRBV5-1|NA
TGCGCCAGCAGCTTAAACCCAGGCGGGGAGCTGTTTTTT
CASSLNPGGELFF